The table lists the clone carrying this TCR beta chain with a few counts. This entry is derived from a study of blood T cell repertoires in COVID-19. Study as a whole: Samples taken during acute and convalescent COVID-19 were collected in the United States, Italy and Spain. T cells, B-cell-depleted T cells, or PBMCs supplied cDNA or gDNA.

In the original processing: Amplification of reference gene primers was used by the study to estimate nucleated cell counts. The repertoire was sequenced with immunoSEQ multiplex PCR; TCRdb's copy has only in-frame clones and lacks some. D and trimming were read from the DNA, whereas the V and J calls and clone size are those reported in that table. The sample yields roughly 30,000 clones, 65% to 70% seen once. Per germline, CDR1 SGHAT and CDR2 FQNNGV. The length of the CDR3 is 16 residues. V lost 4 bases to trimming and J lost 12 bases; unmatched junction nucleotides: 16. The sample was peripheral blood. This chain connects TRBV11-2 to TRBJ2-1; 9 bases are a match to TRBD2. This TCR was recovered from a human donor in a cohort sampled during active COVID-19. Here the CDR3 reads CASSSPSRTSVRGQFF. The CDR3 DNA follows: TGTGCCAGCAGCTCGCCGAGCCGGACTAGCGTCCGGGGGCAGTTCTTC.